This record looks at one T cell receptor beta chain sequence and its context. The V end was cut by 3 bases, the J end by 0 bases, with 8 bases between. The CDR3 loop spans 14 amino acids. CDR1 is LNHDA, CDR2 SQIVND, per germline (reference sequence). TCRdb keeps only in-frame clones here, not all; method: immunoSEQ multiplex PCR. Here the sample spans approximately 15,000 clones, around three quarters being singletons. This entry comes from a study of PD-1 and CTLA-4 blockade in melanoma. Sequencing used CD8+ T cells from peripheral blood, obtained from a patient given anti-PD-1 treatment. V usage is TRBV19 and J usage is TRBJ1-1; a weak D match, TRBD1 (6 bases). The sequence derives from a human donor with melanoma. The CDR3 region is CASSMPGVNTEAFF. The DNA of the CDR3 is TGTGCCAGTAGTATGCCAGGGGTGAACACTGAAGCTTTCTTT. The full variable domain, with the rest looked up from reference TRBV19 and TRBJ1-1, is DGGITQSPKYLFRKEGQNVTLSCEQNLNHDAMYWYRQDPGQGLRLIYYSQIVNDFQKGDIAEGYSVSREKKESFPLTVTSAQKNPTAFYLCASSMPGVNTEAFFGQGTRLTVV.